Listed here are 8 T cell receptor beta chains from one sample, sequenced in a study of blood T cells in healthy people across ages. Together with a sample-barcoded 5' primer, a J-beta primer mix was included in a second PCR lasting 7 to 11 cycles. TCRdb processed the 5' RACE reads anew with MiXCR; each CDR3 protein has one entry. The table includes around 1,000,000 distinct CDR3 sequences, roughly two fifths detected once. Material: blood. The source of these receptors is a man younger than 35 in good health.

This clonotype was counted a few times. The J gene is TRBJ1-2, the V gene TRBV7-2; D remains ambiguous. CDR1 and CDR2 from the germline V gene are SGHTA and FQGNSA. Trimming pared 0 bases from V and 6 bases from J, leaving 14 bases between. The CDR3 covers 15 residues. CDR3 in amino acids: CASSLAQMTTDGYTF. Written as DNA, the CDR3 is TGTGCCAGCAGCTTAGCGCAAATGACAACGGATGGCTACACCTTC.

This chain connects TRBV2 to TRBJ1-2; possibly TRBD1 for D (6 bases). Looked up from germline, CDR1 is SNHLY and CDR2 is FYNNEI. The germline V and J ends were trimmed by 6 bases and 7 bases, with 18 bases remaining between them. The CDR3 is 14 residues long. CDR3 sequence reads: CASSDRSPVGGYTF. CDR3 sequence (DNA): TGTGCCAGCAGCGACAGGTCCCCTGTCGGTGGCTACACCTTC.

The V and J genes are TRBV2 and TRBJ2-3; TRBD2 matches 11 bases. Germline lookup yields CDR1 SNHLY and CDR2 FYNNEI. V shed 4 bases, J shed 4 bases, and the junction held 22 bases outside the gene matches. This CDR3 comprises 21 residues. This CDR3 is CASSGGPRGTSGQPRADTQYF. DNA for the CDR3: TGTGCCAGCAGTGGAGGCCCTAGAGGGACTAGCGGCCAACCGCGGGCAGATACGCAGTATTTT.

V and J are TRBV4-1 and TRBJ2-1; D not resolved. The closer fit of TRBJ2-7 to the DNA end suggests the J call may be wrong. The CDR3 has 14 residues. Germline lookup yields CDR1 MGHRA and CDR2 YSYEKL. The CDR3 sequence is CASTPLAVYNEQYF. DNA for the CDR3: TGCGCCAGCACCCCCCTGGCGGTATACAATGAGCAGTACTTC.

This clonotype has just a few counts. This chain links TRBV10-3 with TRBJ2-4; D may be TRBD1 (6 bases). The CDR3 has 13 amino acids. From germline, CDR1 is ENHRY and CDR2 SYGVKD. V lost 2 bases and J lost 11, with 13 bases in between. The DNA for the CDR3 is TGTGCCATCAGTGAGCCAGGGACATCCGTTCAGTACTTC. It translates to CAISEPGTSVQYF.

The chain carries TRBV4-3 and TRBJ2-1; D perhaps matches TRBD2 (6 bases). The DNA end is a closer match to TRBJ2-7, so the J assignment may be wrong. Germline-derived CDR1 and CDR2 are LGHNA and YSLEER. The CDR3 has 17 residues. The DNA for the CDR3 is TGCGCCAGCAGCCAAGAACCTGCGGGAACCTCCTACAATGAGCAGTACTTC. Translated: CASSQEPAGTSYNEQYF.

The V call is TRBV20-1, the J call TRBJ2-3; TRBD1 agrees at 7 bases. Germline V CDR1 and CDR2: DFQATT, SNEGSKA (reference sequence). V gave up 2 bases and J gave up 4 bases; unmatched junction bases: 6. CDR3 length: 14 amino acids. The CDR3 protein is CSARTGDNADTQYF. The CDR3, as DNA: TGCAGTGCTAGAACAGGGGATAACGCAGATACGCAGTATTTT.

The V and J genes are TRBV11-3 and TRBJ2-5, with D perhaps matching TRBD1 (5 bases). In germline, CDR1 is SGHNT, CDR2 YENEEA. Trimming took off 3 bases at V and 3 bases at J, with 14 bases between the two ends. The CDR3 extends over 15 amino acids. CDR3 bases: TGTGCCAGCAGCTTTCGGGCAGGGTCTGAAGAGACCCAGTACTTC. This sequence encodes CASSFRAGSEETQYF.